Below are 19 T cell receptor beta chains sequenced from a single sample in a study of T cell repertoires in cytomegalovirus infection. TCRdb called the reads again in MiXCR, with one record for every CDR3 protein. The repertoire holds around 750,000 distinct CDR3 sequences, with less than 35% as singletons. Which antigens these TCRs recognize remains unknown. This specimen was cultured CD8+ T cells from PBMCs, taken from culture after CMV antigen stimulation. All receptors come from a human donor in good health (CMV status not recorded). Some clones in this sample may be carry-over from other donors' samples.

This rearrangement joins TRBV19 to TRBJ1-2; 9 bases are a match to TRBD1. The CDR3 covers 14 residues. Trimming cost V 4 bases and J 7 bases; bases outside gene matches: 7. Germline-derived CDR1 and CDR2 are LNHDA and SQIVND (reference sequence). CDR3 nucleotide sequence: TGTGCCAGTAGTACCCCGGGACAGGGAGTTGGCTACACCTTC. Amino acid sequence: CASSTPGQGVGYTF.

This clonotype was seen many times. This chain links TRBV2 with TRBJ2-1; TRBD2 matches 8 bases. The germline gives CDR1 SNHLY, CDR2 FYNNEI. The CDR3 is 12 residues long. CDR3 region: CAARGAYNEQFF. CDR3 nucleotides: TGTGCAGCGCGGGGGGCCTACAATGAGCAGTTCTTC.

This clonotype came up a few times. The V gene is TRBV2, the J gene TRBJ2-5; either TRBD1 or TRBD2 may supply D (5 bases each). V was trimmed by 7 bases and J by 5 bases, leaving 8 bases between them. The germline V gene encodes CDR1 SNHLY and CDR2 FYNNEI. The CDR3 spans 11 residues. Here the CDR3 reads CASTEGETQYF. As DNA, the CDR3 is TGTGCCAGCACTGAGGGGGAGACCCAGTACTTC.

In this sample, this clonotype turned up a few times. This sequence joins TRBV4-3 and TRBJ2-7, with unresolved D. This CDR3 is built from 15 residues. V lost 0 bases and J lost 2, with 11 bases in between. The germline gives CDR1 LGHNA, CDR2 YSLEER. The CDR3 DNA is TGCGCCAGCAGCCAAGAACGGGTCGGCCCCTACGAGCAGTACGTC. This encodes CASSQERVGPYEQYV.

The chain employs TRBV6-2 or TRBV6-3 and TRBJ2-1; D ambiguous. The V gene lost 5 bases and the J gene lost 4 bases, with 12 bases spanning the gap. The CDR3 length is 14 residues. CDR1 and CDR2 (germline): MNHEY, SVGEGT. The CDR3 reads CASSQTSPYNEQFF. The DNA for the CDR3 is TGTGCCAGCAGTCAGACGTCCCCTTACAATGAGCAGTTCTTC.

This clonotype was detected only a few times. The CDR3 nucleotides read TGTGCCAGCAGCCTCTCAAGGGGGGACACCGGGGAGCTGTTTTTT. This sequence encodes CASSLSRGDTGELFF. The chain is built from TRBV4-2 and TRBJ2-2, with D perhaps given as TRBD1 or TRBD2 (6 bases each). The CDR3 runs 15 residues. CDR1 is LGHNA and CDR2 is YNFKEQ in the germline V gene. V was trimmed by 4 bases and J by 3 bases, leaving 12 bases between them.

The CDR3 DNA sequence: TGTGCCAGCAGCAAAGGAGGTAGCGGGGTCAGCTCCTACAATGAGCAGTTCTTC. Protein sequence: CASSKGGSGVSSYNEQFF. The V and J genes are TRBV9 and TRBJ2-1; TRBD2 matches at 8 bases. CDR3 size: 18 residues. V shed 4 bases and J 0 bases; nucleotides not matched to a gene: 12. The germline CDR1 and CDR2 sequences are SGDLS and YYNGEE.

In its sample, this clonotype was seen a few times. The chain recombines TRBV5-4 with TRBJ2-1, with TRBD2 as a possible D gene (6 bases). From germline, CDR1 is SGHNT and CDR2 YYREEE (reference sequence). Trimming cost V 2 bases and J 7 bases, with 10 bases left between them. The length of the CDR3 is 13 residues. Here the CDR3 DNA reads TGTGCCAGCAGCTTTAGGGACTTTAATGAGCAGTTCTTC. Protein: CASSFRDFNEQFF.

This clonotype was counted only a few times. V usage is TRBV5-5 and J usage is TRBJ2-1; no clear D gene. CDR1 is SGHKS, CDR2 YYEKEE, per germline (reference sequence). The V and J ends lost 2 bases and 10 bases respectively, with 13 bases between them. The CDR3 totals 13 residues. The CDR3 reads CASSLFLFNEQFF. In DNA form, the CDR3 reads TGTGCCAGCAGCTTATTCCTGTTTAACGAGCAGTTCTTC.

The chain employs TRBV7-9 and TRBJ1-1; D gene unclear. Trimming shortened V by 4 bases and J by 11 bases, and 17 bases separated the two germline ends. The CDR3 extends over 13 amino acids. The V gene's germline CDR1 is SEHNR and CDR2 FQNEAQ (reference sequence). In nucleotides, the CDR3 is TGTGCCAGCAGCTACGCGAGCAGGAATGGGGCTTTCTTT. Translated, it gives CASSYASRNGAFF. Using reference TRBV7-9 and TRBJ1-1 for the parts outside the CDR3, the full variable domain is DTGVSQNPRHKITKRGQNVTFRCDPISEHNRLYWYRQTLGQGPEFLTYFQNEAQLEKSRLLSDRFSAERPKGSFSTLEIQRTEQGDSAMYLCASSYASRNGAFFGQGTRLTVV.

A remark on this clonotype: A read error may explain this, as a much larger clone is one base away. The chain joins TRBV7-6 to TRBJ2-3; 9 positions match TRBD1. Germline V gives CDR1 SGHVS, CDR2 FNYEAQ. This CDR3 has 15 amino acids. The CDR3 nucleotides read TGTGTCAGCAGCTTAAGGGACAGGGGCACAGATACGCAGTATTTT. It is translated as CVSSLRDRGTDTQYF.

V and J are TRBV6-2 or TRBV6-3 and TRBJ2-7; 8 bases line up with TRBD2. Germline V gene lookup returns CDR1 MNHEY and CDR2 SVGEGT. With V trimmed by 7 bases and J by 3 bases, 11 bases remained unmatched. The CDR3 is made up of 15 amino acids. CDR3 sequence (DNA): TGTGCCAGCACCCCTGGGGTAGCGGGGCTCTACGAGCAGTACGTC. As protein: CASTPGVAGLYEQYV.

V is TRBV5-4 and J is TRBJ2-4; D is ambiguous. The length of the CDR3 is 15 residues. V lost 3 bases, J lost 3 bases, and 13 bases lay in between. Germline V CDR1 and CDR2: SGHNT, YYREEE (reference sequence). DNA of the CDR3: TGTGCCAGCAGCTCAGACACTTTCTACAAAAACATTCAGTACTTC. Translated: CASSSDTFYKNIQYF.

This chain links TRBV27 with TRBJ2-1; no clear D gene. The CDR3 spans 14 residues. The V gene lost 5 bases and the J gene lost 0 bases, with 8 bases spanning the gap. Germline assignment: CDR1 MNHEY and CDR2 SMNVEV (reference sequence). CDR3 in DNA: TGTGCCAGCAGTGATGGCGGCTCCTACAATGAGCAGTTCTTC. Translated, it gives CASSDGGSYNEQFF.

This clonotype has at least ten counts. This chain links TRBV7-9 with TRBJ2-3; 11 positions agree with TRBD1. This CDR3 contains 16 residues. Trimming took 1 base from V and 2 from J; bases not matched to a gene: 2. The germline gives CDR1 SEHNR, CDR2 FQNEAQ (reference sequence). As DNA, the CDR3 is TGTGCCAGCAGCTTAGGGACAGGGGGCCTCACAGATACGCAGTATTTT. It translates to CASSLGTGGLTDTQYF.

This clonotype turned up a few times. Mismatch with germline at one junction end may stem from a read error. The chain employs TRBV7-2 and TRBJ1-1; a possible D gene is TRBD1 (6 bases). Germline V gene sequence: CDR1 SGHTA, CDR2 FQGNSA. This CDR3 is 14 amino acids long. The CDR3 protein is CVSSFTGSRTEAFF. The CDR3 DNA is TGTGTCAGCAGCTTTACAGGGTCTAGGACTGAAGCTTTCTTT.

On this clonotype itself: This may be a read error: a much more frequent sequence differs by one nucleotide. CDR3 DNA: TGTGCCAGCAGCTGCATAGGGGATCTAGGCGGCTACACCTTC. This sequence encodes CASSCIGDLGGYTF. The rearrangement links TRBV7-8 to TRBJ1-2; TRBD1 might be the D (5 bases). Germline CDR1 SGHVS, CDR2 FQNEAQ. The V and J ends lost 4 bases and 8 bases respectively, with 17 bases between them. The CDR3 is made up of 14 amino acids.

The chain uses TRBV5-4 and TRBJ2-3; 10 nucleotides agree with TRBD1. The trim removed 3 bases at V and 4 bases at J, leaving 8 bases unmatched. Germline V gives CDR1 SGHNT, CDR2 YYREEE (reference sequence). The CDR3 covers 16 residues. In nucleotides, the CDR3 is TGTGCCAGCAGCTCGCCGGGACAGGGGATATCAGATACGCAGTATTTT. It is translated as CASSSPGQGISDTQYF.

The rearrangement joins TRBV6-1 to TRBJ2-7; 8 bases are a match to TRBD1. J gave up 2 bases and V 3 bases, and 3 bases lay outside the gene matches. CDR3 length: 14 residues. The V gene's germline CDR1 is MNHNS and CDR2 SASEGT. The CDR3 protein is CASSDRGPPYEQYF. CDR3 DNA sequence: TGTGCCAGCAGTGACAGGGGGCCCCCCTACGAGCAGTACTTC.